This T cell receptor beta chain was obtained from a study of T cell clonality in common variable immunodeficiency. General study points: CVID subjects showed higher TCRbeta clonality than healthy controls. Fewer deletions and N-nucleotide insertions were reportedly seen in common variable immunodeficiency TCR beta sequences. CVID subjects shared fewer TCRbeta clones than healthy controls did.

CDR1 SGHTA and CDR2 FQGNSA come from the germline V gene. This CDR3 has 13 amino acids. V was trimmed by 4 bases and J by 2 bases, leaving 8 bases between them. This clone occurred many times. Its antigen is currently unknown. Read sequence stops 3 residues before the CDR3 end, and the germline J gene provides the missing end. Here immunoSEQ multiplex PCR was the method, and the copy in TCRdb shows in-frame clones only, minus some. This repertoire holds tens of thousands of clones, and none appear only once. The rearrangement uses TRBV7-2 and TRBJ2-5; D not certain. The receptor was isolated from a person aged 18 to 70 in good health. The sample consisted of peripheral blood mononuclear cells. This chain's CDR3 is CASSSQQQETQYF. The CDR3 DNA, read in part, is TGTGCCAGCAGCTCCCAACAACAAGAGACC.